This T cell receptor (beta chain) was sequenced in a study of blood T cell repertoires in COVID-19. Using immunoSEQ multiplex PCR, the repertoire was profiled, and TCRdb retains in-frame clones only, with some absent. Here the sample spans roughly 150,000 clones, 87% being singletons. The germline gives CDR1 MGHDK, CDR2 SYGVNS. V was shortened by 7 bases and J by 8 bases, with 11 bases between the two germline ends. The CDR3 totals 11 residues. The receptor was isolated from a woman aged 35 to 49 who had been exposed to COVID-19. This rearrangement joins TRBV25-1 to TRBJ1-2; D is undetermined. Source material: PBMCs or T cells enriched from blood (not recorded which). Written as DNA, the CDR3 is TGTGCCAGCATTAGTTCGCGGGGCTACACCTTC. It encodes CASISSRGYTF.